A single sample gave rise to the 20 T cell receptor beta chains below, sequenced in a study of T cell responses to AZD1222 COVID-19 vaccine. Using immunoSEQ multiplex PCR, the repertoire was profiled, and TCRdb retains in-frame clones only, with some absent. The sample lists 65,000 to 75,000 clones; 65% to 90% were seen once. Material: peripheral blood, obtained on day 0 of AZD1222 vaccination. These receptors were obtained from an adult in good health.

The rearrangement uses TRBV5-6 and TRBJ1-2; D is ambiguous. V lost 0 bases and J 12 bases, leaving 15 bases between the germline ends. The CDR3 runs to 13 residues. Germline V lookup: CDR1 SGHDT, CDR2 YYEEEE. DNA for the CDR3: TGTGCCAGCAGCTTGGAATTGAACCGGCGTGACACCTTC. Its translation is CASSLELNRRDTF.

CDR3 protein: CASSDPRIRDTWPYEQYF. The CDR3 DNA sequence: TGTGCCAGCAGCGATCCAAGAATCCGGGACACTTGGCCCTACGAGCAGTACTTC. The chain links TRBV28 to TRBJ2-7; D perhaps matches TRBD1 (6 bases). Germline-derived CDR1 and CDR2 are MDHEN and SYDVKM. With 6 bases removed from V and 2 bases from J, the gap between germline ends came to 26 bases. The CDR3 has 18 amino acids.

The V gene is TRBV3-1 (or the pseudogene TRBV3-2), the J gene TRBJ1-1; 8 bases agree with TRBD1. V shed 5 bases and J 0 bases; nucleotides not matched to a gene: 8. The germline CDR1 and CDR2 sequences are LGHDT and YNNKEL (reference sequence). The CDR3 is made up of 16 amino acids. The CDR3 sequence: CASSAGQGPMNTEAFF. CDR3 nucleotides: TGTGCCAGCAGCGCTGGACAGGGTCCAATGAACACTGAAGCTTTCTTT.

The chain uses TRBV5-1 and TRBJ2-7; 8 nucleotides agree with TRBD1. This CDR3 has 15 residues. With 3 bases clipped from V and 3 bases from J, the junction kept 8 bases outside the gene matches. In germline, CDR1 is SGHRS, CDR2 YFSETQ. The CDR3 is CASSSAWGQDYEQYF. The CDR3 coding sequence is TGCGCCAGCAGCTCGGCCTGGGGACAGGACTACGAGCAGTACTTC.

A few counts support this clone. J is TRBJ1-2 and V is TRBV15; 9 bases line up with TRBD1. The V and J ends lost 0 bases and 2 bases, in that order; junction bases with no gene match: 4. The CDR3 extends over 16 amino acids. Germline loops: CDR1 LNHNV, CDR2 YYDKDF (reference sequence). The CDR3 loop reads CATSRDRDRVNYGYTF. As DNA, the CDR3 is TGTGCCACCAGCAGAGATCGGGACAGGGTGAACTATGGCTACACCTTC.

The CDR3 DNA is TGTGCCAGCAGCTCCCGGGGGGGAATGAATCAGCCCCAGCATTTT. Protein: CASSSRGGMNQPQHF. J is TRBJ1-5 and V is TRBV7-8; maybe TRBD1 (5 bases). Trimming took off 4 bases at V and 4 bases at J, with 14 bases between the two ends. The CDR3 is 15 amino acids. The germline CDR1 and CDR2 sequences are SGHVS and FQNEAQ.

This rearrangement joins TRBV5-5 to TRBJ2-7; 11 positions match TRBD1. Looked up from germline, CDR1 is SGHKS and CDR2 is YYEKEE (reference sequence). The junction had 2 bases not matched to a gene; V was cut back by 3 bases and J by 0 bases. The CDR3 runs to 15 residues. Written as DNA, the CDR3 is TGTGCCAGCAGCTCGGGACAGGGGGGCTCCTACGAGCAGTACTTC. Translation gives CASSSGQGGSYEQYF.

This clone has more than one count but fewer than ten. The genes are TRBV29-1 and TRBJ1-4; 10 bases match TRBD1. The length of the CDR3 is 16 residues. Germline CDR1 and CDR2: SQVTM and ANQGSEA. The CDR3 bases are TGCAGTGGAGCCAGACAGGGGGCGGTAGGTGGTGAAAAACTGTTTTTT. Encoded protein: CSGARQGAVGGEKLFF.

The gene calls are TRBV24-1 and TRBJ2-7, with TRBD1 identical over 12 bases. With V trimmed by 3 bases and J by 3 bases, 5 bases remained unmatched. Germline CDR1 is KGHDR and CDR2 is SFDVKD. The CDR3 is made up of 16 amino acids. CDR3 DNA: TGTGCCACCAGTGATCCGGGGACAGGGGGCATCTACGAGCAGTACTTC. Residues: CATSDPGTGGIYEQYF.

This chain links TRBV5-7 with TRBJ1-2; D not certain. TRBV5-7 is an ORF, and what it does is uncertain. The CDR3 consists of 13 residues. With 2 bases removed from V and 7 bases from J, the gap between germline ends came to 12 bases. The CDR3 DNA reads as TGTGCCAGCAGCTTCCCATTCGTGGGTGGCTACACCTTC. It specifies CASSFPFVGGYTF.

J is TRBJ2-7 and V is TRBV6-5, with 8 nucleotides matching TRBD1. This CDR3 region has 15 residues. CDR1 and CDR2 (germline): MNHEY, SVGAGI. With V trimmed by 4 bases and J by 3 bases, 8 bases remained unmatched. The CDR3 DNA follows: TGTGCCAGCAGTTTTCAACAGGGGGTATTCTACGAGCAGTACTTC. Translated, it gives CASSFQQGVFYEQYF.

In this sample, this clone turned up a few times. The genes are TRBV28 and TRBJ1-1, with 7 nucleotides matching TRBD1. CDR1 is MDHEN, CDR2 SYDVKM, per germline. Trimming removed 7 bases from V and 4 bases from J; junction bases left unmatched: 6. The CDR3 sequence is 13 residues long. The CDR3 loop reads CASTRTGGTEAFF. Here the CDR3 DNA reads TGTGCCAGCACAAGGACAGGCGGCACTGAAGCTTTCTTT.

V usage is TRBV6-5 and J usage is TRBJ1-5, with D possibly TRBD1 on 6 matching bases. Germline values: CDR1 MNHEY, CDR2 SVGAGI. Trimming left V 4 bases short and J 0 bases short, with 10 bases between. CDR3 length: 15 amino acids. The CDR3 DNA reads TGTGCCAGCAGTTTGGACAGCTCTAGCAATCAGCCCCAGCATTTT. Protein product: CASSLDSSSNQPQHF.

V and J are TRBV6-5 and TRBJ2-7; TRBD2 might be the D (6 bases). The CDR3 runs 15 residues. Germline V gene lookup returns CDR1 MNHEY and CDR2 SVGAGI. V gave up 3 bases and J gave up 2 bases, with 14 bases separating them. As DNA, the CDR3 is TGTGCCAGCAGTTATGGTAGCGGCTACACCTACGAGCAGTACTTC. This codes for CASSYGSGYTYEQYF.

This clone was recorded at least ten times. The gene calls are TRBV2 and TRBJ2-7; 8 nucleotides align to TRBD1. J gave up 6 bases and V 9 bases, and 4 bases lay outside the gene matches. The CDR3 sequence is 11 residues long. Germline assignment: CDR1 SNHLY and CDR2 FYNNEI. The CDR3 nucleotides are TGTGCCAGTGACAGGGGAGGCGAGCAGTACTTC. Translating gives CASDRGGEQYF.

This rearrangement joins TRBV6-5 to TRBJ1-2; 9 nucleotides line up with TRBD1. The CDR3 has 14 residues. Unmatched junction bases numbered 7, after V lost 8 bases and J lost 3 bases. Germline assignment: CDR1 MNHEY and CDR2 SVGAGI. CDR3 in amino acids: CASFSTGGDYGYTF. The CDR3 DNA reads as TGTGCCAGCTTTAGCACAGGGGGCGACTATGGCTACACCTTC.

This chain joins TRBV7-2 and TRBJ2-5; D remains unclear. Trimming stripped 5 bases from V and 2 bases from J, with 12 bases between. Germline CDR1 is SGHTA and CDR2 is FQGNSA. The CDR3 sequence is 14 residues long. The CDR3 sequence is CASSHLMGQETQYF. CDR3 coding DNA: TGTGCCAGCAGCCACCTAATGGGACAAGAGACCCAGTACTTC. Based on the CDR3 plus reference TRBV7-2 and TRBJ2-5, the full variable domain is GAGVSQSPSNKVTEKGKDVELRCDPISGHTALYWYRQSLGQGLEFLIYFQGNSAPDKSGLPSDRFSAERTGGSVSTLTIQRTQQEDSAVYLCASSHLMGQETQYFGPGTRLLVL.

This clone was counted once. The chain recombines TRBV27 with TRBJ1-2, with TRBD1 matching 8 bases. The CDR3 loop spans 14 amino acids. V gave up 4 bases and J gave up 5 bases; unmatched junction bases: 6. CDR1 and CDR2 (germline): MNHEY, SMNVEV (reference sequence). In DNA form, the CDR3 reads TGTGCCAGCAGTTATGGGACAGGCGCGTATGGCTACACCTTC. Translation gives CASSYGTGAYGYTF.

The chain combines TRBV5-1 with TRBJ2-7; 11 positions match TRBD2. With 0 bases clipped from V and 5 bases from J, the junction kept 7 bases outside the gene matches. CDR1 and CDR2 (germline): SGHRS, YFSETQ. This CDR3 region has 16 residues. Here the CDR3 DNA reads TGCGCCAGCAGCTTGGGACTAGCGGGGACTATAAACGAGCAGTACTTC. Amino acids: CASSLGLAGTINEQYF.

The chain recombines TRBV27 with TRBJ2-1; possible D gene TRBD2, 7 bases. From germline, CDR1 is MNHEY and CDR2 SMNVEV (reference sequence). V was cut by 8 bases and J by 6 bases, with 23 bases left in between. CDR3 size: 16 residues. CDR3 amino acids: CASADGGTKGRNEQFF. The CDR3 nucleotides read TGTGCCAGCGCCGACGGGGGGACAAAAGGACGCAATGAGCAGTTCTTC.